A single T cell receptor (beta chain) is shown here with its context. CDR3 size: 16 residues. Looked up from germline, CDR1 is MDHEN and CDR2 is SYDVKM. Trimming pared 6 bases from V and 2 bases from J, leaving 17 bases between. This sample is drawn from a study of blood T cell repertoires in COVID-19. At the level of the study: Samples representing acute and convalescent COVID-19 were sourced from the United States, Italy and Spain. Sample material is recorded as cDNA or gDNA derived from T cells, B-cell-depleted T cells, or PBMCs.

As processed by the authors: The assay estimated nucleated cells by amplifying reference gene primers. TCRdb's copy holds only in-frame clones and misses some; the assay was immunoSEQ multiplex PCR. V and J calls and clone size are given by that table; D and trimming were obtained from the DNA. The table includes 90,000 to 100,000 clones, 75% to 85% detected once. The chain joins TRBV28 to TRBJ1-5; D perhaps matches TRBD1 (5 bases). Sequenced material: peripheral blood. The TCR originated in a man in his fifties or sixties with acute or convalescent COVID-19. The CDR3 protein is CASSTQRGGGNQPQHF. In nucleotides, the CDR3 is TGTGCCAGCAGCACCCAGAGGGGAGGAGGCAATCAGCCCCAGCATTTT.